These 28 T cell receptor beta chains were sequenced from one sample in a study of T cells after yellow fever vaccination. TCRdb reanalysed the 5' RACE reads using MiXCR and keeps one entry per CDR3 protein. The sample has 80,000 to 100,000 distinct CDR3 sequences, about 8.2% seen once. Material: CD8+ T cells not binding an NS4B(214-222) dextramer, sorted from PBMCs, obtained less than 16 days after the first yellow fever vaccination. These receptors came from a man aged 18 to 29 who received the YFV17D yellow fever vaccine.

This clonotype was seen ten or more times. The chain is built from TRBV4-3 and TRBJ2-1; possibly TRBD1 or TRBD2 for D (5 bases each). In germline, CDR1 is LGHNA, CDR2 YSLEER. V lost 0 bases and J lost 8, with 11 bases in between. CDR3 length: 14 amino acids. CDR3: CASSQELRGDEQFF. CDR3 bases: TGCGCCAGCAGCCAAGAACTTCGGGGCGATGAGCAGTTCTTC.

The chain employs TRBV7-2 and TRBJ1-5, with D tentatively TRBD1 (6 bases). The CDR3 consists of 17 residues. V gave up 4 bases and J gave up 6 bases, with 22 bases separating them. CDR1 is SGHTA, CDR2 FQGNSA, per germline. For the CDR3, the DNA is TGTGCCAGCAGCTCTTACCGTGAACAGGGACGTGTTCAGCCCCAGCATTTT. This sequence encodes CASSSYREQGRVQPQHF.

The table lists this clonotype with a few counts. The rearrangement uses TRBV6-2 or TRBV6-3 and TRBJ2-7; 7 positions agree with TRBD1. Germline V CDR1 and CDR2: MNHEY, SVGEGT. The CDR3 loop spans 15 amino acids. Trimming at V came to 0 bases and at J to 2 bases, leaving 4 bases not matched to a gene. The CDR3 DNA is TGTGCCAGCAGTTACTCGACAGGGTCGACCTACGAGCAGTACTTC. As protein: CASSYSTGSTYEQYF.

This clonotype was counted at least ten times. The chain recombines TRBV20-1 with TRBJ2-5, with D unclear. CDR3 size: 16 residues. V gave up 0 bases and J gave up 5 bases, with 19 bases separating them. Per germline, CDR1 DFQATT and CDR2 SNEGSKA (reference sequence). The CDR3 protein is CSARDSASRDWETQYF. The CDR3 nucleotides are TGCAGTGCTAGAGATTCTGCTTCGCGCGATTGGGAGACCCAGTACTTC.

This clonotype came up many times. The CDR3: CSVEVLGYEQYF. The CDR3 coding sequence is TGCAGCGTTGAAGTACTCGGTTACGAGCAGTACTTC. The gene calls are TRBV29-1 and TRBJ2-7, with D unclear. This CDR3 is 12 amino acids long. The V gene's germline CDR1 is SQVTM and CDR2 ANQGSEA. With 1 base removed from V and 4 bases from J, the gap between germline ends came to 8 bases.

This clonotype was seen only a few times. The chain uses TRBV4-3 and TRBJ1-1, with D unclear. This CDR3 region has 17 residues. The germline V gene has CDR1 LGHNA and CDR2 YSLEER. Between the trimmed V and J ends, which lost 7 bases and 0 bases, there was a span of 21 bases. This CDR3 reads CASTPAGSGRMNTEAFF. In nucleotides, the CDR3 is TGCGCCAGCACCCCGGCCGGCTCGGGCAGGATGAACACTGAAGCTTTCTTT.

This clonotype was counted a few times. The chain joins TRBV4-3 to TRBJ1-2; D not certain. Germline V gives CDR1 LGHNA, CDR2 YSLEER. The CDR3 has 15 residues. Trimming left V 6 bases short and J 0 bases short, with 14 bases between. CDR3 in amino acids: CASSPGRRANYGYTF. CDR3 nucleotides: TGCGCCAGCAGTCCCGGACGGAGAGCTAACTATGGCTACACCTTC.

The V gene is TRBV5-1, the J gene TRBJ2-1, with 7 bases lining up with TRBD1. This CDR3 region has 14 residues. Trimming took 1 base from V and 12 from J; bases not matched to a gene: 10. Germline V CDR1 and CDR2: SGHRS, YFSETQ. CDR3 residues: CASSLSGTVLGQFF. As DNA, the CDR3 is TGCGCCAGCAGCTTGTCTGGGACAGTCCTTGGGCAGTTCTTC. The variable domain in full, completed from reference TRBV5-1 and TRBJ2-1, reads KAGVTQTPRYLIKTRGQQVTLSCSPISGHRSVSWYQQTPGQGLQFLFEYFSETQRNKGNFPGRFSGRQFSNSRSEMNVSTLELGDSALYLCASSLSGTVLGQFFGPGTRLTVL.

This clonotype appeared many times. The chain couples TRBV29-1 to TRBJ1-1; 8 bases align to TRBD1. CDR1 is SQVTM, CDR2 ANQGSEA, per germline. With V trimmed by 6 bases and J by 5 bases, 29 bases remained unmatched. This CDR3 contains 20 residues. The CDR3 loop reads CSVAGLNLEDRVTFGTEAFF. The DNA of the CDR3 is TGCAGCGTCGCGGGTCTAAACCTAGAGGACAGGGTAACTTTTGGGACTGAAGCTTTCTTT.

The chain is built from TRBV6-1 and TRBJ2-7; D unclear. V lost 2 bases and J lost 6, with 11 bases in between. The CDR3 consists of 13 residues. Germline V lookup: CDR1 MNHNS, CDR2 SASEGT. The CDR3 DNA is TGTGCCAGCAGTGAACTTCCGGCCTGCGAGCAGTACGTC. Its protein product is CASSELPACEQYV.

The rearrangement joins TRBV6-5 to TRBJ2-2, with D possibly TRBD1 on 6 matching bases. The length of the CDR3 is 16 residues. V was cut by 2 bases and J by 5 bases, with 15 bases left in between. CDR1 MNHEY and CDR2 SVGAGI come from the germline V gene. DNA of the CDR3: TGTGCCAGCAGTTACGGGTCAGGGGAGATAACCGGGGAGCTGTTTTTT. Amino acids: CASSYGSGEITGELFF.

DNA for the CDR3: TGTGCCAGCAGCTTTTCCTCCGGCAGTCCCTACGAGCAGTACGTC. Amino acid sequence: CASSFSSGSPYEQYV. V usage is TRBV7-9 and J usage is TRBJ2-7; no clear D. The V and J ends lost 3 bases and 2 bases respectively, with 14 bases between them. CDR3 length: 15 residues. Germline V gene lookup returns CDR1 SEHNR and CDR2 FQNEAQ (reference sequence).

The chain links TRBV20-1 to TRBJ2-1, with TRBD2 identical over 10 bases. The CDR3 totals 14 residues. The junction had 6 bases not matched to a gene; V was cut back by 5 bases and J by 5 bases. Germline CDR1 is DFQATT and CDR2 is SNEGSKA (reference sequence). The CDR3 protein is CSAPGTSADNEQFF. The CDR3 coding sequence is TGCAGTGCTCCGGGGACTAGCGCTGACAATGAGCAGTTCTTC.

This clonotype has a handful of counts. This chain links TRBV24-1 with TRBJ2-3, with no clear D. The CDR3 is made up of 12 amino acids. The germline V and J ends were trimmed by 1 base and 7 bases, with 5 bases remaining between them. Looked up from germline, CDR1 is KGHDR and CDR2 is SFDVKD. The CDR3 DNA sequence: TGTGCCACCAGTGATTTTAGGTATACGCAGTATTTT. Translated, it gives CATSDFRYTQYF.

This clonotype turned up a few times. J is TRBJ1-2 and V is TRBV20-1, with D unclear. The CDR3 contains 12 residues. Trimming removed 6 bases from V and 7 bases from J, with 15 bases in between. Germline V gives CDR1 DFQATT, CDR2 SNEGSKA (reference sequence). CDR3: CSAPDGWSGYTF. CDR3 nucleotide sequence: TGCAGTGCCCCGGACGGGTGGAGTGGCTACACCTTC.

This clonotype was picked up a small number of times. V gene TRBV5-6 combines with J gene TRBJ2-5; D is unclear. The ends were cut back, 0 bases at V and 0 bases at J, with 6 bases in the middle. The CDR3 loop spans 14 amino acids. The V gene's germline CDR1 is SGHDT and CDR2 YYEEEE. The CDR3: CASSLVSYQETQYF. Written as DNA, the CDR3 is TGTGCCAGCAGCTTGGTGTCGTACCAAGAGACCCAGTACTTC.

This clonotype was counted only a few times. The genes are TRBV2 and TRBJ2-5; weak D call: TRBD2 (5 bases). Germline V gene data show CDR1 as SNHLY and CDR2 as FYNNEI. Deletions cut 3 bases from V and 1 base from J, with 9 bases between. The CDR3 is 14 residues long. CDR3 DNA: TGTGCCAGCAGTGACGGGGTCCTCCAAGAGACCCAGTACTTC. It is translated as CASSDGVLQETQYF.

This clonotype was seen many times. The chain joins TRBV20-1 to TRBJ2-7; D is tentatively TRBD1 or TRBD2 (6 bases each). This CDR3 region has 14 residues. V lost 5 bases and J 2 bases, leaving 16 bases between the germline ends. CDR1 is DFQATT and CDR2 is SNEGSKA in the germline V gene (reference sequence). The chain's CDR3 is CSAAGGTRTYEQYF. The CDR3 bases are TGCAGTGCTGCCGGCGGGACACGGACCTACGAGCAGTACTTC.

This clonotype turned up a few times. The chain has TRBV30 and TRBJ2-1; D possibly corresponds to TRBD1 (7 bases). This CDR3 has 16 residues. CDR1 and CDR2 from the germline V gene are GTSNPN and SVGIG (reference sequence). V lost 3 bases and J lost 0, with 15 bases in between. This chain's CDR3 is CAWSHLQGGSYNEQFF. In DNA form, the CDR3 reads TGTGCCTGGAGCCACCTCCAGGGGGGCTCCTACAATGAGCAGTTCTTC.

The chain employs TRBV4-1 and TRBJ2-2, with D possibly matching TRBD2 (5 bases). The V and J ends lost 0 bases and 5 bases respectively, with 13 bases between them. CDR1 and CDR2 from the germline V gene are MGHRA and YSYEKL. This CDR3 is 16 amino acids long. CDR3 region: CASSQETRRFTGELFF. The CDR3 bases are TGCGCCAGCAGCCAAGAAACGAGGAGGTTTACCGGGGAGCTGTTTTTT.

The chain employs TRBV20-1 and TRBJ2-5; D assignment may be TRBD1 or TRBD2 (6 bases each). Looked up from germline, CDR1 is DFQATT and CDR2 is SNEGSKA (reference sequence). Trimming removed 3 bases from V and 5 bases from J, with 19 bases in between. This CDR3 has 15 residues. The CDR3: CSASPLGGGLETQYF. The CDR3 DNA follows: TGCAGTGCTAGTCCACTCGGAGGGGGGCTGGAGACCCAGTACTTC.

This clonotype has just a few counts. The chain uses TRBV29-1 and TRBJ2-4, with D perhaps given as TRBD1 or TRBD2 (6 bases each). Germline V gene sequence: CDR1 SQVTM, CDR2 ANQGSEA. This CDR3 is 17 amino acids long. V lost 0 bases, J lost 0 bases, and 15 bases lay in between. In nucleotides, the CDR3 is TGCAGCGTTGAAGATCTCTCCGGGGGCGCAGCCAAAAACATTCAGTACTTC. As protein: CSVEDLSGGAAKNIQYF.

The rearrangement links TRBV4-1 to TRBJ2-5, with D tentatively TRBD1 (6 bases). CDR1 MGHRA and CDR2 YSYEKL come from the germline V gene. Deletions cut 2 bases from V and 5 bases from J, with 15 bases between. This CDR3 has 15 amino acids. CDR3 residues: CASSQLQGFGETQYF. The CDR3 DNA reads TGCGCCAGCAGCCAACTCCAGGGGTTCGGGGAGACCCAGTACTTC.

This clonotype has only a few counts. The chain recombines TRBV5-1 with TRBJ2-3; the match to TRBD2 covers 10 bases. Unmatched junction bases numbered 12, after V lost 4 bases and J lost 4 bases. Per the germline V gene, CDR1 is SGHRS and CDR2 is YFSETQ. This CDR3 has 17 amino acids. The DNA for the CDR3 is TGCGCCAGCAGCCCCGATTGGGTAGCGGGGGGCCCAGATACGCAGTATTTT. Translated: CASSPDWVAGGPDTQYF. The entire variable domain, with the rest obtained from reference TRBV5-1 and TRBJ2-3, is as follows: KAGVTQTPRYLIKTRGQQVTLSCSPISGHRSVSWYQQTPGQGLQFLFEYFSETQRNKGNFPGRFSGRQFSNSRSEMNVSTLELGDSALYLCASSPDWVAGGPDTQYFGPGTRLTVL.

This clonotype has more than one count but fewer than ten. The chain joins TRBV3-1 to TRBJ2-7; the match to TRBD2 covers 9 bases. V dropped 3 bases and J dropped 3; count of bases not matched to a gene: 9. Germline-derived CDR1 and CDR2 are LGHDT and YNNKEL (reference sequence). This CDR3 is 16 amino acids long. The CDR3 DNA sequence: TGTGCCAGCAGCCAGGGGGCAAGCGGGGGGAACTACGAGCAGTACTTC. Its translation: CASSQGASGGNYEQYF.

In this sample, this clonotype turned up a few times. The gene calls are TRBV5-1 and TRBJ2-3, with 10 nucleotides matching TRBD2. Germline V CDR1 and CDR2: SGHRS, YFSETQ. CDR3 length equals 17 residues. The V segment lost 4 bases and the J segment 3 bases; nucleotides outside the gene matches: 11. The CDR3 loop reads CASSRRSGLARTDTQYF. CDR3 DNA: TGCGCCAGCAGCCGACGTTCGGGACTAGCGAGAACAGATACGCAGTATTTT.

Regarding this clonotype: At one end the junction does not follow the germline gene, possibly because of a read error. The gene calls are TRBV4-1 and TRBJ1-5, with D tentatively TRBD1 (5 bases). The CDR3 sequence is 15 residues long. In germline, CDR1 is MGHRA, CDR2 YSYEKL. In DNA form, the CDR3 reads TGCGCCAGCAGCCAAGCCCATCCAGGGAATCATCCCCAGCATTTT. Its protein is CASSQAHPGNHPQHF.

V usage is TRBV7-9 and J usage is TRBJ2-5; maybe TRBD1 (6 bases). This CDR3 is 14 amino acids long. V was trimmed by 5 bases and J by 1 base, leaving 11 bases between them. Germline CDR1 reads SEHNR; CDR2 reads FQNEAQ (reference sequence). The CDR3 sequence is CASSLDRFQETQYF. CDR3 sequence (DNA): TGTGCCAGCAGCCTAGACAGGTTCCAAGAGACCCAGTACTTC.